The clone carrying this T cell receptor (beta chain) was counted a few times. The antigen remains unidentified. The sample comes from a study of T cell repertoires in cytomegalovirus infection. Overall study context: Recently identified HLA-C-restricted CMV epitopes were used, and well-studied HLA-B-restricted CMV epitopes were used as well. CMV infection plus the matching HLA type was flagged by public TCR beta signatures. Study-level points and caveats: People with CMV and the relevant HLA were identified by cumulative public TCR beta family frequency. The ex vivo response showed dominance by HLA-C-restricted CMV-specific TCR beta clonotypes.

MiXCR was run by TCRdb on the reads, yielding one entry per CDR3 protein. The data contain fewer than 1,000,000 distinct CDR3 sequences, roughly 30% of them singletons. Germline CDR1 is MNHNY and CDR2 is SVGAGI (reference sequence). Between the trimmed V and J ends, which lost 6 bases and 5 bases, there was a span of 17 bases. The CDR3 length is 15 residues. The material was cultured CD8+ T cells from PBMCs, obtained from culture after CMV antigen stimulation. The sequence was collected from a human donor in good health (CMV status not recorded). Some clones in this sample may be carry-over from other donors' samples. The chain joins TRBV6-6 to TRBJ2-1, with D possibly being TRBD1 or TRBD2 (5 bases each). In DNA form, the CDR3 reads TGTGCCAGCAGGGCCGGGACCCAAGGAGACAATGAGCAGTTCTTC. This translates into CASRAGTQGDNEQFF.